This is a list of T cell receptor beta chains from one sample in a study of tumor and adjacent non-tumor tissue in lung cancer. TCRdb re-called the multiplex PCR reads with MiXCR, one entry per CDR3 protein. This sample has some 100,000 distinct CDR3 sequences, with about 75% found just once. Sequencing was performed on lung tumor tissue. These TCRs come from a woman aged 60-75 years with non-small cell lung cancer. Both conserved end residues are part of each CDR3. D genes are given only for firm matches. Expanded clones get a size class; other rows say once, few or many, or leave the size out.

j_call: TRBJ2-5; d_call: NA; clone_size: NA; cdr3_length: 15; v_call: TRBV5-6; cdr3_nt: TGTACCAGCAGGTTCACAGGGATCAGTGGAGAGACACAGTACTTC; cdr3_aa: CTSRFTGISGETQYF
j_call: TRBJ2-3; d_call: NA; clone_size: NA; cdr3_length: 19; v_call: TRBV4-2; cdr3_nt: TGTGCCTGCAGCCAAGGCCGGGACCGACCGCTTTATAGCAATCAGCCCCAGTATTTT; cdr3_aa: CACSQGRDRPLYSNQPQYF
j_call: TRBJ2-1; d_call: NA; clone_size: NA; cdr3_length: 14; v_call: TRBV12-3/TRBV12-4; cdr3_nt: TGTGTCAGCAGTTTAGGGGTAGCAACTCATGAGCAGTTCTTC; cdr3_aa: CVSSLGVATHEQFF
j_call: TRBJ2-6; d_call: TRBD1; clone_size: NA; cdr3_length: 15; v_call: TRBV5-1; cdr3_nt: TGCGCCAGCGGCCAGGGGGCTAATGGGGCCAACGTCCTGACTTTC; cdr3_aa: CASGQGANGANVLTF
j_call: TRBJ2-6; d_call: NA; clone_size: NA; cdr3_length: 15; v_call: TRBV6-2/TRBV6-3; cdr3_nt: TGTGCCACCACAGCGGAAAGCTCTGTGGCCAACGTCCCGACTTTC; cdr3_aa: CATTAESSVANVPTF
j_call: TRBJ2-7; d_call: NA; clone_size: NA; cdr3_length: 18; v_call: TRBV5-1; cdr3_nt: TGCGCCAGCAGCTTGGGACCACAGGCAAGGGATAGCCCCTACGAGCAGTACTTC; cdr3_aa: CASSLGPQARDSPYEQYF
j_call: TRBJ2-4; d_call: NA; clone_size: NA; cdr3_length: 16; v_call: TRBV5-1; cdr3_nt: TGCGCCAGCAGCTTGGAGGCTCGGGGGCTGAGGAACATTCAGTACTTC; cdr3_aa: CASSLEARGLRNIQYF
j_call: TRBJ1-1; d_call: NA; clone_size: NA; cdr3_length: 13; v_call: TRBV9; cdr3_nt: TGTGCCAGCAGCGTAGACAGGGTCACTGAAGCTTTCTTT; cdr3_aa: CASSVDRVTEAFF
j_call: TRBJ1-6; d_call: NA; clone_size: NA; cdr3_length: 14; v_call: TRBV28; cdr3_nt: TGTGTCGCCAACAGCAAATCCTATAATTCACCCCTCCACTTT; cdr3_aa: CVANSKSYNSPLHF
j_call: TRBJ1-2; d_call: NA; clone_size: NA; cdr3_length: 12; v_call: TRBV20-1; cdr3_nt: TGCAGTGCTCATGATTATCACTTTGGCTACGCCTTC; cdr3_aa: CSAHDYHFGYAF
j_call: TRBJ1-5; d_call: NA; clone_size: many; cdr3_length: 12; v_call: TRBV6-5; cdr3_nt: TGTGCCAGCAGTCCCCGAGGTCAGCCCCAGCATTTT; cdr3_aa: CASSPRGQPQHF
j_call: TRBJ2-5; d_call: TRBD2; clone_size: few; cdr3_length: 17; v_call: TRBV28; cdr3_nt: TGTGCCAGCACCCCCGGACTAGCGGGATATATTCAAGAGACCCAGTACTTC; cdr3_aa: CASTPGLAGYIQETQYF
j_call: TRBJ2-1; d_call: NA; clone_size: few; cdr3_length: 15; v_call: TRBV4-1; cdr3_nt: TGCGCCAGCAGAATGGGGCGGGGAACCTACAATGAGCAGTTCTTC; cdr3_aa: CASRMGRGTYNEQFF
j_call: TRBJ2-5; d_call: NA; clone_size: NA; cdr3_length: 15; v_call: TRBV7-3; cdr3_nt: TGTGCCAGCAGCTTAAATGCAGGGGTCCAAGAGACCCAGTACTTC; cdr3_aa: CASSLNAGVQETQYF
j_call: TRBJ2-5; d_call: NA; clone_size: NA; cdr3_length: 14; v_call: TRBV11-3; cdr3_nt: TGTGCCAGCAACTCCCCTCGTATACAAGATACTCAGTACTTC; cdr3_aa: CASNSPRIQDTQYF